Listed here are 25 T cell receptor beta chains from one sample, sequenced in a study of technical replicates of blood from several donors. Produced via immunoSEQ multiplex PCR; TCRdb's table is partial and in-frame only. This sample carries about 88,000 clones, 80% to 95% of them seen once, and the ten largest clones take roughly 0.25%. The sequenced sample consisted of T cells isolated from PBMCs. Source of these receptors: a human donor in good health.

The chain is built from TRBV28 and TRBJ1-2; no clear D gene. With 5 bases removed from V and 5 bases from J, the gap between germline ends came to 12 bases. This CDR3 is 13 amino acids long. Germline assignment: CDR1 MDHEN and CDR2 SYDVKM. The CDR3 spells CASSNDFHYGYTF. The CDR3 bases are TGTGCCAGCAGTAACGACTTTCATTATGGCTACACCTTC.

The chain uses TRBV9 and TRBJ2-1; TRBD1 might be the D (7 bases). The CDR3 runs to 15 residues. CDR1 and CDR2 from the germline V gene are SGDLS and YYNGEE. The germline V and J ends were trimmed by 0 bases and 9 bases, with 16 bases remaining between them. CDR3 nucleotide sequence: TGTGCCAGCAGCGTAGACAGGGGAGGCTCCAGTGAGCAGTTCTTC. Its protein is CASSVDRGGSSEQFF.

The chain links TRBV10-3 to TRBJ2-5; 8 bases are a match to TRBD1. The junction had 3 bases not matched to a gene; V was cut back by 2 bases and J by 7 bases. CDR3 length: 13 amino acids. Germline assignment: CDR1 ENHRY and CDR2 SYGVKD. In DNA, the CDR3 is TGTGCCATCAGTGAGGCACAGGGGGTGACCCAGTACTTC. This encodes CAISEAQGVTQYF.

The J gene is TRBJ2-7, the V gene TRBV7-9, with 7 bases identical to TRBD2. Germline loops: CDR1 SEHNR, CDR2 FQNEAQ (reference sequence). There are 15 residues in the CDR3. The trim removed 5 bases at V and 2 bases at J, leaving 9 bases unmatched. The CDR3 sequence is CASSPGLAGPYEQYF. The CDR3 DNA is TGTGCCAGCAGCCCAGGCTTAGCGGGTCCCTACGAGCAGTACTTC.

In DNA form, the CDR3 reads TGTGCCAGCAGCGTAGGGACTAGCGGGAGGGCTCGCCGTTCAGATACGCAGTATTTT. Residues: CASSVGTSGRARRSDTQYF. The chain joins TRBV9 to TRBJ2-3; 15 nucleotides agree with TRBD2. This CDR3 spans 19 amino acids. Germline V gene data show CDR1 as SGDLS and CDR2 as YYNGEE. Trimming cost V 0 bases and J 4 bases; bases outside gene matches: 9.

The V call is TRBV6-5, the J call TRBJ1-2; TRBD1 matches at 9 bases. CDR1 and CDR2 (germline): MNHEY, SVGAGI. The CDR3 has 15 residues. J was trimmed by 10 bases and V by 4 bases; bases with no gene match: 13. This chain's CDR3 is CASSSIGQGIFVYTF. The DNA for the CDR3 is TGTGCCAGCAGTTCCATAGGACAGGGGATCTTTGTCTACACCTTC.

The rearrangement uses TRBV11-3 and TRBJ2-3; 7 bases are shared with TRBD2. This CDR3 is built from 14 residues. Germline CDR1 and CDR2: SGHNT and YENEEA. J lost 4 bases, V lost 8 bases, and 9 bases had no gene match. This CDR3 reads CASRLGGGSDTQYF. CDR3 nucleotide sequence: TGTGCCAGCCGCCTGGGGGGGGGTTCAGATACGCAGTATTTT.

This chain uses TRBV25-1 with TRBJ1-2, with D perhaps matching TRBD1 (5 bases). Germline lookup yields CDR1 MGHDK and CDR2 SYGVNS. V lost 3 bases, J lost 3 bases, and 5 bases lay in between. The CDR3 covers 12 residues. The CDR3 DNA reads TGTGCCAGCAGTGACAGGGACTATGGCTACACCTTC. Translated: CASSDRDYGYTF.

The rearrangement links TRBV18 to TRBJ2-3; D is unresolved. CDR1 and CDR2 from the germline V gene are KGHSH and LQKENI. Trimming left V 3 bases short and J 4 bases short, with 5 bases between. The CDR3 runs to 12 residues. CDR3 amino acids: CASSPGSDTQYF. As DNA, the CDR3 is TGTGCCAGCTCACCGGGCTCAGATACGCAGTATTTT.

The DNA for the CDR3 is TGTGCCAGCAGTCTCGCTCCTGGAGCGTTCGACAATGAGCAGTTCTTC. Translating gives CASSLAPGAFDNEQFF. The chain uses TRBV28 and TRBJ2-1, with unresolved D. The CDR3 spans 16 residues. Trimming left V 5 bases short and J 5 bases short, with 19 bases between. Germline CDR1 MDHEN, CDR2 SYDVKM.

The chain employs TRBV6-5 and TRBJ2-1; 9 bases line up with TRBD2. The CDR3 covers 15 residues. Germline V gives CDR1 MNHEY, CDR2 SVGAGI. After removal of 2 bases from V and 2 bases from J, the junction contained 1 base not matched to a gene. The CDR3 DNA sequence: TGTGCCAGCAGTTACGGCGGGAGGGCCTACAATGAGCAGTTCTTC. It encodes CASSYGGRAYNEQFF.

The J gene is TRBJ2-2, the V gene TRBV5-4; possibly TRBD2 for D (6 bases). The CDR3 totals 17 residues. Looked up from germline, CDR1 is SGHNT and CDR2 is YYREEE (reference sequence). The V and J ends lost 0 bases and 4 bases respectively, with 16 bases between them. The CDR3 sequence: CASSLVGGSSGTGELFF. CDR3 sequence (DNA): TGTGCCAGCAGCTTGGTCGGGGGTAGTAGCGGCACCGGGGAGCTGTTTTTT.

This rearrangement joins TRBV6-1 to TRBJ1-5; TRBD1 agrees at 10 bases. Looked up from germline, CDR1 is MNHNS and CDR2 is SASEGT. The V and J ends lost 6 bases and 4 bases, in that order; junction bases with no gene match: 0. The CDR3 has 13 residues. The chain's CDR3 is CASRGQGNQPQHF. DNA of the CDR3: TGTGCCAGCAGGGGACAGGGGAATCAGCCCCAGCATTTT.

This sequence joins TRBV2 and TRBJ2-1; 15 bases align to TRBD2. The V and J ends lost 6 bases and 10 bases, in that order; junction bases with no gene match: 4. CDR1 and CDR2 from the germline V gene are SNHLY and FYNNEI. The CDR3 is made up of 14 amino acids. DNA of the CDR3: TGTGCCAGCAGCGGGACTAGCGGGGGGCCGGAGCAGTTCTTC. It encodes CASSGTSGGPEQFF.

The chain employs TRBV13 and TRBJ2-7; D is undetermined. V was shortened by 2 bases and J by 1 base, with 9 bases between the two germline ends. The CDR3 covers 14 residues. Germline V gene data show CDR1 as PRHDT and CDR2 as FYEKMQ (reference sequence). The CDR3 spells CASSLLVRSYEQYF. In DNA form, the CDR3 reads TGTGCCAGCAGCTTATTAGTCCGATCCTACGAGCAGTACTTC.

DNA for the CDR3: TGTGCCTGGAGTCCCCAGGGGGTTGGAGCCGTCGAGCAGTACTTC. The encoded protein is CAWSPQGVGAVEQYF. The chain links TRBV30 to TRBJ2-7; 7 nucleotides match TRBD1. The length of the CDR3 is 15 residues. Germline CDR1 is GTSNPN and CDR2 is SVGIG (reference sequence). With 2 bases clipped from V and 6 bases from J, the junction kept 13 bases outside the gene matches.

As regards this clone: This same CDR3 is encoded by further DNA sequences in the sample. This chain connects TRBV5-1 to TRBJ2-3; TRBD2 is a possible D gene (5 bases). Trimming took 3 bases from V and 2 from J, leaving 10 bases between them. This CDR3 is 14 amino acids long. Germline V lookup: CDR1 SGHRS, CDR2 YFSETQ. CDR3 in amino acids: CASSSRTHTDTQYF. CDR3 nucleotides: TGCGCCAGCAGCTCGAGGACTCACACAGATACGCAGTATTTT.

A single count supports this clone. The chain employs TRBV18 and TRBJ1-1; TRBD1 matches 9 bases. Trimming at V came to 4 bases and at J to 3 bases, leaving 6 bases not matched to a gene. Germline V gene lookup returns CDR1 KGHSH and CDR2 LQKENI. The length of the CDR3 is 15 residues. The CDR3 loop is CASSQLTGGHTEAFF. Here the CDR3 DNA reads TGTGCCAGCTCACAACTGACAGGGGGTCACACTGAAGCTTTCTTT.

This chain joins TRBV19 and TRBJ2-5, with a tentative D call TRBD2 (6 bases). The CDR3 has 15 amino acids. Germline-derived CDR1 and CDR2 are LNHDA and SQIVND (reference sequence). V was cut by 4 bases and J by 1 base, with 13 bases left in between. The CDR3 loop reads CASSTGHGGQETQYF. CDR3 in DNA: TGTGCCAGTAGTACGGGCCACGGGGGCCAAGAGACCCAGTACTTC.

The chain links TRBV4-1 to TRBJ2-3; 11 nucleotides match TRBD2. Germline CDR1 and CDR2: MGHRA and YSYEKL. V was clipped by 1 base and J by 1 base; unmatched bases: 4. The CDR3 is 17 amino acids. CDR3 protein: CASSQVSGGARTDTQYF. The CDR3 nucleotides read TGCGCCAGCAGCCAAGTTAGCGGGGGGGCCCGCACAGATACGCAGTATTTT.

V is TRBV28 and J is TRBJ2-5; the match to TRBD2 covers 7 bases. The CDR3 spans 16 residues. Unmatched junction bases numbered 13, after V lost 6 bases and J lost 3 bases. Germline CDR1 reads MDHEN; CDR2 reads SYDVKM. CDR3 in DNA: TGTGCCAGCAGCTACCCCCGTGAGGGAGGGGAAGAGACCCAGTACTTC. Amino acid sequence: CASSYPREGGEETQYF.

The chain combines TRBV5-6 with TRBJ1-1, with no clear D. Trimming pared 3 bases from V and 2 bases from J, leaving 11 bases between. The CDR3 runs 14 residues. The germline CDR1 and CDR2 sequences are SGHDT and YYEEEE. CDR3 sequence: CASSSERKNTEAFF. The CDR3 coding sequence is TGTGCCAGCAGCTCAGAAAGAAAAAACACTGAAGCTTTCTTT.

The chain employs TRBV11-3 and TRBJ2-3; maybe TRBD1 (5 bases). There are 15 residues in the CDR3. The V end was cut by 5 bases, the J end by 8 bases, with 20 bases between. Germline CDR1 reads SGHNT; CDR2 reads YENEEA. CDR3: CASSQNRNSLGTQYF. The CDR3 DNA reads TGTGCCAGCAGCCAAAACAGGAATTCCTTAGGTACGCAGTATTTT.

In this sample, this clone turned up once. The V call is TRBV7-9, the J call TRBJ2-5; perhaps TRBD2 as D (6 bases). This CDR3 comprises 14 residues. CDR1 is SEHNR and CDR2 is FQNEAQ in the germline V gene (reference sequence). The V end was cut by 0 bases, the J end by 5 bases, with 10 bases between. CDR3 sequence: CASSLAGGVETQYF. The CDR3 nucleotides read TGTGCCAGCAGCTTAGCGGGAGGTGTGGAGACCCAGTACTTC.

The gene calls are TRBV27 and TRBJ2-4; 7 positions match TRBD1. Germline V gene data show CDR1 as MNHEY and CDR2 as SMNVEV (reference sequence). The junction had 13 bases not matched to a gene; V was cut back by 5 bases and J by 3 bases. The CDR3 sequence is 17 residues long. The CDR3 loop is CASSPTPGTEGKNIQYF. CDR3 coding DNA: TGTGCCAGCAGTCCAACCCCCGGGACAGAGGGCAAAAACATTCAGTACTTC.